This T cell receptor (beta chain) was sequenced during a study of T-cell memory formation after mild COVID-19. Between the trimmed V and J ends, which lost 0 bases and 0 bases, there was a span of 15 bases. There are 17 residues in the CDR3. Germline V gives CDR1 DFQATT, CDR2 SNEGSKA (reference sequence). Using its own MiXCR run on the 5' RACE reads, TCRdb lists one record per CDR3 protein. Among some 130,000 distinct CDR3 sequences listed, about 6.5% were seen once. The sequenced material came from PBMCs or a T cell subset sorted from them (not recorded which). The gene calls are TRBV20-1 and TRBJ2-1, with D tentatively TRBD2 (5 bases). The sequence was obtained from an adult woman who had mild COVID-19 (a few samples of this study predate the infection). Cell type and time point are not known. Here the CDR3 reads CSARDRASWSSYNEQFF. CDR3 in DNA: TGCAGTGCTAGAGATCGGGCTAGCTGGAGCTCCTACAATGAGCAGTTCTTC.